Only a few counts were recorded for the clone carrying this T cell receptor beta chain. Its specificity is unknown. Sample-barcoded 5' priming and a J-beta primer mix drove a second PCR of roughly 7 to 11 cycles. Every cDNA molecule carried a tag from a template-switch adaptor bearing 12 random nucleotides. Every individual sample yielded 2.5 million or more paired-end reads (each containing CDR3). TCRdb analysed the 5' RACE reads with MiXCR anew, one entry per CDR3 protein. The sample lists about a million distinct CDR3 sequences; around two fifths were seen once. CDR1 MDHEN and CDR2 SYDVKM come from the germline V gene. The V end was cut by 5 bases, the J end by 8 bases, with 18 bases between. CDR3 length: 14 amino acids. This specimen comes from a study of blood T cells in healthy people across ages. General observations from the study: Strong correlation was found linking TCR beta diversity to naive T cell percentage. Nothing was known about donor CMV status, and this possibly confounded expanded clonotype changes.

The receptor comes from a man younger than 35 in good health. The sample taken for sequencing was blood. The rearrangement joins TRBV28 to TRBJ1-2, with D perhaps matching TRBD1 (6 bases). CDR3 nucleotides: TGTGCCAGCAGTCTAGGATCAGGGGCCGGGGGCTACACCTTC. Translating it yields CASSLGSGAGGYTF.